These 13 T cell receptor beta chains were all obtained from the same sample, sequenced in a study of T cell responses to AZD1222 COVID-19 vaccine. The table came from immunoSEQ multiplex PCR; TCRdb's copy has only in-frame clones and leaves some out. In the table there are 130,000 to 150,000 clones, roughly 91% of which are singletons. This sample comprised peripheral blood, obtained on day 0 of AZD1222 vaccination. The receptors were gathered from an adult in good health.

In its sample, this clone was seen once. The gene calls are TRBV3-1 (or the pseudogene TRBV3-2) and TRBJ1-1, with D possibly TRBD1 on 6 matching bases. V shed 1 base and J shed 6 bases, with 12 bases lying between them. CDR3 length: 14 amino acids. CDR1 LGHDT and CDR2 YNNKEL come from the germline V gene (reference sequence). CDR3 bases: TGTGCCAGCAGCCAAGCAGGGGTAGGCGCTGAAGCTTTCTTT. Its translation: CASSQAGVGAEAFF.

The chain couples TRBV12-5 to TRBJ1-1; 7 nucleotides line up with TRBD1. The CDR3 is made up of 13 amino acids. Germline V gene lookup returns CDR1 LGHNT and CDR2 FRNRAP. Germline trimming cut 6 bases from V and 10 bases from J; bases unmatched to any gene: 11. The chain's CDR3 is CASGSWDRSGAFF. CDR3 DNA sequence: TGTGCTAGTGGAAGCTGGGACAGAAGTGGAGCTTTCTTT.

The chain combines TRBV4-2 with TRBJ2-1; D may be TRBD2 (5 bases). V lost 0 bases and J 2 bases, leaving 14 bases between the germline ends. The CDR3 is 17 residues long. CDR1 is LGHNA and CDR2 is YNFKEQ in the germline V gene. CDR3 coding DNA: TGTGCCAGCAGCCAAGATTCTCCGGGATTTGCCTACAATGAGCAGTTCTTC. Protein: CASSQDSPGFAYNEQFF.

V and J are TRBV25-1 and TRBJ2-7; the D is unclear. V shed 5 bases and J shed 3 bases, with 11 bases lying between them. Germline CDR1 reads MGHDK; CDR2 reads SYGVNS. This CDR3 region has 13 residues. The CDR3 DNA reads TGTGCCAGCAGTCCTCATGGGGTCTACGAGCAGTACTTC. It translates to CASSPHGVYEQYF.

The chain recombines TRBV15 with TRBJ2-7, with D perhaps given as TRBD1 or TRBD2 (5 bases each). The CDR3 spans 15 residues. The V gene lost 5 bases and the J gene lost 1 base, with 15 bases spanning the gap. From germline, CDR1 is LNHNV and CDR2 YYDKDF (reference sequence). The DNA of the CDR3 is TGTGCCACCAGCCAGAGGGGTCGTTCGTCCTACGAGCAGTACTTC. Its protein product is CATSQRGRSSYEQYF.

This chain uses TRBV2 with TRBJ1-2; D is perhaps TRBD1 (5 bases). Trimming removed 5 bases from V and 0 bases from J, with 10 bases in between. The CDR3 consists of 14 residues. The germline CDR1 and CDR2 sequences are SNHLY and FYNNEI. This CDR3 reads CASSLDSSNYGYTF. The DNA of the CDR3 is TGTGCCAGCAGTTTAGACAGCTCTAACTATGGCTACACCTTC.

This clone was seen at least ten times. An end of the junction does not agree with germline; a read error may underlie this. The V and J genes are TRBV2 and TRBJ2-4, with D maybe TRBD2 (5 bases). CDR1 and CDR2 from the germline V gene are SNHLY and FYNNEI. This CDR3 has 12 residues. CDR3 in amino acids: CASQTTGVPIKF. The CDR3 DNA reads TGTGCCAGCCAGACGACCGGGGTGCCCATCAAATTC.

The chain combines TRBV27 with TRBJ2-3; D is unresolved. V was trimmed by 8 bases and J by 4 bases, leaving 13 bases between them. CDR1 and CDR2 from the germline V gene are MNHEY and SMNVEV (reference sequence). The CDR3 loop spans 13 amino acids. This chain's CDR3 is CASHPYRADTQYF. The CDR3 DNA follows: TGTGCCAGCCACCCGTATCGGGCAGATACGCAGTATTTT.

The gene calls are TRBV7-9 and TRBJ2-3, with TRBD2 as a possible D gene (5 bases). The CDR3 covers 15 residues. V was clipped by 5 bases and J by 4 bases, with 16 bases between them. Germline values: CDR1 SEHNR, CDR2 FQNEAQ (reference sequence). The CDR3 region is CASSQEGRGADTQYF. CDR3 in DNA: TGTGCCAGCAGCCAAGAGGGTCGAGGAGCAGATACGCAGTATTTT.

The chain couples TRBV5-1 to TRBJ2-3, with 13 bases fitting TRBD2. Germline values: CDR1 SGHRS, CDR2 YFSETQ. Trimming took 4 bases from V and 6 from J; bases not matched to a gene: 5. This CDR3 is 15 amino acids long. The CDR3 reads CASSTGLAGVDTQYF. The CDR3 DNA sequence: TGCGCCAGCAGCACCGGACTAGCGGGGGTGGATACGCAGTATTTT.

V is TRBV6-1 and J is TRBJ2-3; TRBD1 might be the D (6 bases). V lost 6 bases and J lost 3, with 16 bases in between. Germline V gives CDR1 MNHNS, CDR2 SASEGT. The CDR3 sequence is 15 residues long. The CDR3 region has the DNA TGTGCCAGCAGAACGTCAGGGGCGGGTACAGATACGCAGTATTTT. Translating gives CASRTSGAGTDTQYF.

This chain links TRBV6-1 with TRBJ1-6; D unclear. The CDR3 runs to 13 residues. Per germline, CDR1 MNHNS and CDR2 SASEGT. Between the trimmed V and J ends, which lost 3 bases and 11 bases, there was a span of 11 bases. The CDR3 DNA reads as TGTGCCAGCAGTGACGTCGGCCCCCCACCCCTCCACTTT. It translates to CASSDVGPPPLHF.

V and J are TRBV24-1 and TRBJ1-1, with 9 bases lining up with TRBD1. From germline, CDR1 is KGHDR and CDR2 SFDVKD. Losses at the gene ends were 3 bases for V and 2 bases for J; bases not matched to a gene: 12. The CDR3 spans 18 residues. The CDR3 region is CATSDPWDRAPENTEAFF. For the CDR3, the DNA is TGTGCCACCAGTGATCCCTGGGACAGGGCCCCAGAAAACACTGAAGCTTTCTTT.